One T cell receptor beta chain is described in this entry. This sample is part of a study of blood T cell repertoires in COVID-19. Germline loops: CDR1 MGHRA, CDR2 YSYEKL. The CDR3 extends over 15 amino acids. With 3 bases clipped from V and 9 bases from J, the junction kept 7 bases outside the gene matches. Method: immunoSEQ multiplex PCR; TCRdb's copy keeps in-frame clones and lacks some. The sample consists of about 260,000 clones, 87% of them appearing once. The chain employs TRBV4-1 and TRBJ2-2, with TRBD1 matching over 10 bases. Sequenced sample: peripheral blood. The clonotype originates from a middle-aged woman who had recovered from COVID-19. For the CDR3, the DNA is TGCGCCAGCAGCCACCGGGACAGGGGAATGAGGGAGCTGTTTTTT. It is translated as CASSHRDRGMRELFF.